This T cell receptor beta chain was profiled in a study of blood T cell repertoires in COVID-19 (TCRdb year 2020). Concerning the study at large: Collaborator samples came from the United States, Italy and Spain and covered acute and convalescent phases of COVID-19. The material from the prospective study consisted of cDNA or gDNA derived from T cells, B-cell-depleted T cells, or PBMCs. Subjects who had been exposed to COVID-19, were actively infected with it, or had recovered from it provided the deeply sampled blood TCRbeta repertoires that made up the dataset. A freely available public database, intended as a resource for researchers studying the immune response to SARS-CoV-2, is where the repertoires were released. The samples were drawn from the first 160 participants of the ongoing ImmuneRACE study and from roughly 1,300 subjects provided by 6 global collaborators. The sample metadata nearly always contained a de-identified subject ID, COVID-19 status, age in years and sex. HLA class I and class II types, where available, came from metadata supplied by the sample provider rather than from assay-based typing. Beyond this particular receptor, the publication reports: The amount of clinical and demographic metadata varied by source and participant and was provided uncurated.

One collaborating source in Seattle enrolled patients during active infection and followed them longitudinally through the course of disease. Collaborating institutions collected whole blood in K2EDTA tubes following their own protocols. For TCRbeta analysis, collaborator samples were shipped as frozen whole blood, as isolated PBMCs, or as DNA extracted from either sample type. TCRbeta CDR3 regions were amplified from genomic DNA by means of the immunoSEQ Assay, a bias-controlled multiplex PCR. Regarding the original processing steps: The number of nucleated cells in each sample was estimated from the amplification of reference gene primers within the assay. Sequence reads were collapsed and filtered to measure the absolute abundance of every unique TCRbeta CDR3 rearrangement. For each sample, productive Simpson clonality was calculated as the square root of Simpson's diversity index over productive rearrangements. Drawn from immuneACCESS, this table holds only the in-frame rearrangements with V and J called that TCRdb kept. Clones are partly lost; checked studies trace under half to an unresolved V gene and leave the rest unexplained. V and J calls and clone size are those listed in that table; D and trimming were worked out from the DNA. This sample is represented by a few hundred thousand clones; nearly 90% of them were singletons. Around 0.96% of the sample is in the top ten clones.

The germline V gene encodes CDR1 MNHEY and CDR2 SVGAGI. Its CDR3 holds 13 amino acids, cysteine through phenylalanine. Of all the DNA, just the CDR3 is kept, 39 bases in frame from base 1. V is shortened by 6 bases, J by 0 bases, and the region joining them spans 6 bases. This clone was counted once. Its antigen has not been determined. No base quality information exists; no much larger clone differs at one position. The sequence was collected from a woman in her thirties or forties with COVID-19, enrolled during active disease. The rearranged segments are TRBV6-5 and TRBJ1-5, with the D gene call left open. Sequencing used peripheral blood. The encoded CDR3 is CASRIYSNQPQHF. The DNA sequence reads TGTGCCAGCAGGATCTATAGCAATCAGCCCCAGCATTTT.